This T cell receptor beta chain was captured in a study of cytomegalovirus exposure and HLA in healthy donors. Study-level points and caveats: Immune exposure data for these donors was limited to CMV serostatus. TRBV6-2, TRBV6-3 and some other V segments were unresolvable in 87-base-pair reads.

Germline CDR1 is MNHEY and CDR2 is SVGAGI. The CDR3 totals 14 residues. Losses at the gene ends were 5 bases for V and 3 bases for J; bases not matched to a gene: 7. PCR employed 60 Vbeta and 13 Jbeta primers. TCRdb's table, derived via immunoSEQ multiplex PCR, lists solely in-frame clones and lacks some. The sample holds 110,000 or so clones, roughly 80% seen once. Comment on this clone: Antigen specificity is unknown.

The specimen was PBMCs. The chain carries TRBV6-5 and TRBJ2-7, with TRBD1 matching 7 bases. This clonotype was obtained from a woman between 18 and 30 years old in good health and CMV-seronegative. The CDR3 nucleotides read TGTGCCAGCAGTCACGGACAGGCCTTCTACGAGCAGTACTTC. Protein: CASSHGQAFYEQYF.